This T cell receptor (beta chain) was recorded in a study of cytomegalovirus exposure and HLA in healthy donors. At the time of sampling, donors were nominally healthy, though unrecorded immune exposures were likely. The CDR3 runs to 13 residues. V was pared by 9 bases and J by 4 bases, with 6 bases of the junction left unmatched. Looked up from germline, CDR1 is ENHRY and CDR2 is SYGVKD. Amplification used 60 Vbeta primers and 13 Jbeta primers. TCRdb keeps only in-frame clones here, not all; method: immunoSEQ multiplex PCR. The sample lists 100,000 to 150,000 clones; roughly 72% were seen once. Input material: PBMCs. The chain has TRBV10-3 and TRBJ2-1; 7 positions match TRBD1. The clonotype was recovered from a woman between 50 and 59 years old in good health and CMV-seronegative. The CDR3 protein is CAIRQGVYNEQFF. The CDR3 DNA follows: TGTGCCATAAGACAGGGCGTGTACAATGAGCAGTTCTTC.